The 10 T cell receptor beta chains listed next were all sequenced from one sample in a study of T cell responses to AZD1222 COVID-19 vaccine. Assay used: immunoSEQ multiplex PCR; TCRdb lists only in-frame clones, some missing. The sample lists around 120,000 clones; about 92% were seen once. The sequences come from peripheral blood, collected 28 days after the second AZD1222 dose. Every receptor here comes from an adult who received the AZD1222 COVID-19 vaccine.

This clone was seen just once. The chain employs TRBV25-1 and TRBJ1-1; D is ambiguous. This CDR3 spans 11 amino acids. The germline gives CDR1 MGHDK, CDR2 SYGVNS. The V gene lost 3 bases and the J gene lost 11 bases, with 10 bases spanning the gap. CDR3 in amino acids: CASSDPLTAFF. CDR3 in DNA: TGTGCCAGCAGTGACCCCCTGACGGCTTTCTTT.

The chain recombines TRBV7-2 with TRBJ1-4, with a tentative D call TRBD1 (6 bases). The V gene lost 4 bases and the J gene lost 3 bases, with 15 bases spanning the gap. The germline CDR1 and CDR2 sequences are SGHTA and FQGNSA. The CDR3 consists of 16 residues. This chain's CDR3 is CASSSLSGAPNEKLFF. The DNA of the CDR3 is TGTGCCAGCAGCTCACTCTCGGGGGCCCCTAATGAAAAACTGTTTTTT. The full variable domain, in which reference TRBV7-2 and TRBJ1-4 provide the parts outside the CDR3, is GAGVSQSPSNKVTEKGKDVELRCDPISGHTALYWYRQSLGQGLEFLIYFQGNSAPDKSGLPSDRFSAERTGGSVSTLTIQRTQQEDSAVYLCASSSLSGAPNEKLFFGSGTQLSVL.

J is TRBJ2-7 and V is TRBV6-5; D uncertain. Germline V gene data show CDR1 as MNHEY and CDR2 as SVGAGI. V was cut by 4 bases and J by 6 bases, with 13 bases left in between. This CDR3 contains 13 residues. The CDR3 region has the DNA TGTGCCAGCAGTTTGGATCAGGTTAGCGAGCAGTACTTC. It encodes CASSLDQVSEQYF.

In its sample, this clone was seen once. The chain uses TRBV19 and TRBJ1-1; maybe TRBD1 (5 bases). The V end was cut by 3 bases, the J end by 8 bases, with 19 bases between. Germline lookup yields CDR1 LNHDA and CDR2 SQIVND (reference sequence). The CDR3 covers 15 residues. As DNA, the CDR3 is TGTGCCAGTAGTATGGCCTCGTTAGGGGCCCCGGAAGCTTTCTTT. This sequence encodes CASSMASLGAPEAFF.

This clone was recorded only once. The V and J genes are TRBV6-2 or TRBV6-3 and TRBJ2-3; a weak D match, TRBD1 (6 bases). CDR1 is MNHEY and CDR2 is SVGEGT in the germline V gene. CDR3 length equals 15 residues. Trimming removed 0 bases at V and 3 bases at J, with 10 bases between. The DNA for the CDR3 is TGTGCCAGCAGTTACTCCCAGGGGTTGACAGATACGCAGTATTTT. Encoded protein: CASSYSQGLTDTQYF.

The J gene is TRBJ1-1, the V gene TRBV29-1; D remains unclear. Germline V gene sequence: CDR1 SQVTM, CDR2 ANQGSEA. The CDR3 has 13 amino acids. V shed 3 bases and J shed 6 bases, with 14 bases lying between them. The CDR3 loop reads CSVDHSDGSEAFF. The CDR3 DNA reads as TGCAGCGTTGACCATTCGGACGGGTCTGAAGCTTTCTTT.

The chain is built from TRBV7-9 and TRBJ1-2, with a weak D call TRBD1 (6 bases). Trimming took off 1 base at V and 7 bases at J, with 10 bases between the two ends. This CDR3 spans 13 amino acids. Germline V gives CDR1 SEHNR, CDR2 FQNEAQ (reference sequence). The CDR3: CASSLDRVPGYTF. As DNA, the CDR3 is TGTGCCAGCAGCTTAGACAGGGTCCCTGGCTACACCTTC.

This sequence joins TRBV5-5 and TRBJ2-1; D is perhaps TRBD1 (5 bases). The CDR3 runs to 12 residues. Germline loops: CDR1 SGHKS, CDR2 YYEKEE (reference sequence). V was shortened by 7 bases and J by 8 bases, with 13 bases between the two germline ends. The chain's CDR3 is CASGEDIYEQFF. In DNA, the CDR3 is TGTGCCAGCGGCGAGGACATTTATGAGCAGTTCTTC.

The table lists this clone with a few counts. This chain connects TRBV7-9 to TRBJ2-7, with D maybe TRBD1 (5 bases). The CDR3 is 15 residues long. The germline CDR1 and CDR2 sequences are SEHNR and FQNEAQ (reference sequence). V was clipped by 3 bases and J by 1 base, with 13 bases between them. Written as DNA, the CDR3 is TGTGCCAGCAGCTTTTCGTCAGGGTCGTCCTACGAGCAGTACTTC. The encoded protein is CASSFSSGSSYEQYF.

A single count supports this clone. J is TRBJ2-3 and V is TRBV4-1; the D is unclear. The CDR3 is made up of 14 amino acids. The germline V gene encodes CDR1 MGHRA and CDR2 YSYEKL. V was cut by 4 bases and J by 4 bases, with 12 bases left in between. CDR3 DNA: TGCGCCAGCAGCCCCATATGGCGGCCAGATACGCAGTATTTT. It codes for CASSPIWRPDTQYF.